This T cell receptor beta chain was retrieved from a study of shared clonotypes between healthy human individuals. General study results and limits: Donor scarcity curtailed the genetic and exposure-history diversity represented herein.

PCR replicates performed on unsorted PBMC used roughly 320 ng DNA, tens of thousands of T cell genomes. Scientists sequenced DNA from unsorted PBMC on ten immunoSEQ deep assay plates. Using immunoSEQ multiplex PCR, the repertoire was profiled, and TCRdb retains in-frame clones only, with some absent. The profile covers about 510,000 clones, with less than 85% appearing a single time and roughly 13% taken by the ten largest. This CDR3 region has 15 residues. The germline gives CDR1 SGHTA, CDR2 FQGTGA. V lost 0 bases and J lost 4, with 12 bases in between. As concerns this clone: Its antigen is unknown.

Sequenced input: PBMCs. The rearrangement joins TRBV7-3 to TRBJ2-5; D might be TRBD2 (6 bases). The source is a woman in her 40s in good health. Some clones in this sample may be carry-over from other donors' samples. Here the CDR3 reads CASSLTGGVGETQYF. CDR3 DNA: TGTGCCAGCAGCTTAACGGGGGGTGTGGGAGAGACCCAGTACTTC. The whole variable domain, remainder taken from reference TRBV7-3 and TRBJ2-5, is GAGVSQTPSNKVTEKGKYVELRCDPISGHTALYWYRQSLGQGPEFLIYFQGTGAADDSGLPNDRFFAVRPEGSVSTLKIQRTERGDSAVYLCASSLTGGVGETQYFGPGTRLLVL.